This TCR beta chain originates from a study of CD8+ T cells in alopecia areata. Study at large: Tofacitinib lasted 6 to 18 months, then 6 months off drug. Severity in treated patients was scored by percentage of scalp area affected. Overall study results and limits: The study also sequences resident alphabeta T cells of normal skin in scalp samples.

Extracted RNA was reverse transcribed into cDNA, the sequencing template. Sequenced by immunoSEQ multiplex PCR; TCRdb stores in-frame clones only, minus some. This table holds fewer than 250,000 clones, under 40% found once. The length of the CDR3 is 15 residues. In germline, CDR1 is SGHTA, CDR2 FQGNSA. Trimming stripped 2 bases from V and 7 bases from J, with 17 bases between. At least ten counts were recorded for this clone. Its antigen is unidentified. Treatment meaning: oral pan-JAK inhibitor, 5-10 mg twice daily. Alopecia areata patients had lesional scalp punch biopsies and peripheral blood taken from them.

Sequenced material: CD4+ T cells sorted from blood, taken between weeks 30 and 35, from a patient treated with tofacitinib. The V call is TRBV7-2, the J call TRBJ2-5, with D possibly called TRBD1 or TRBD2 (5 bases each). The TCR sequence derives from a human donor with alopecia areata. CDR3 nucleotide sequence: TGTGCCAGCAGCTTATCCAGGGTGAGGGTGGGGACCCAGTACTTC. Amino acids: CASSLSRVRVGTQYF.